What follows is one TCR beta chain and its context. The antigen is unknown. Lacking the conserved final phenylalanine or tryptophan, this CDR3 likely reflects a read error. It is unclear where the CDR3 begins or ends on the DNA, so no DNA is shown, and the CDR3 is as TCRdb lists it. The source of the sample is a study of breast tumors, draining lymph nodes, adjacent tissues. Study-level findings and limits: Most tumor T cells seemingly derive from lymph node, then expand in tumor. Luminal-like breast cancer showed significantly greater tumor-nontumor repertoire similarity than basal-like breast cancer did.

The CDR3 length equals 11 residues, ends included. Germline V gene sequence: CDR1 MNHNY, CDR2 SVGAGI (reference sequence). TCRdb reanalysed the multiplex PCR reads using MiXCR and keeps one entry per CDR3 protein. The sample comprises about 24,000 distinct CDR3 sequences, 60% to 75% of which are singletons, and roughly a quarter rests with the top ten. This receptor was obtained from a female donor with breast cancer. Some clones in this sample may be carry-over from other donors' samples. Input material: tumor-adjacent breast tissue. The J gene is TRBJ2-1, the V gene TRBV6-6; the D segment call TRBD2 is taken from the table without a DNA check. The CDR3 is CASSETLAILV.